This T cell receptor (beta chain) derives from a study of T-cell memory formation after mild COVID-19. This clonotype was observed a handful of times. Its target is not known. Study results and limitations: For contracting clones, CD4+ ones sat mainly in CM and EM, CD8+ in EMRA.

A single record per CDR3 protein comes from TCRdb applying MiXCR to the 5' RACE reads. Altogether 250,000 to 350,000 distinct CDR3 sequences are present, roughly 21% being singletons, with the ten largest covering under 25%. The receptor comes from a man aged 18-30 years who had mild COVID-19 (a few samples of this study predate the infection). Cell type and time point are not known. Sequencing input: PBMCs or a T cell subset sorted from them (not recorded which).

CDR3: CASSYSGTSGGNEQFF. CDR3 sequence (DNA): TGTGCCAGCAGTTACTCGGGGACTAGCGGGGGCAATGAGCAGTTCTTC. This rearrangement joins TRBV6-2 or TRBV6-3 to TRBJ2-1; 14 nucleotides line up with TRBD2. With 0 bases clipped from V and 6 bases from J, the junction kept 1 base outside the gene matches. The germline V gene has CDR1 MNHEY and CDR2 SVGEGT. The CDR3 covers 16 residues.